The 23 T cell receptor beta chains below were found in one sample sequenced in a study of blood T cell repertoires in COVID-19 (dated by TCRdb to 2020 to 2022). Libraries were prepared through the immunoSEQ multiplex PCR assay. TCRdb retrieved this table from immuneACCESS and kept in-frame rearrangements only. Not all clones are present; in checked studies, unresolved V genes account for under half, and no reason is known for the remainder. Recorded for this sample are 200,000 to 250,000 clones; roughly 87% of them occurred a single time. Jointly, the top ten make up 2.5% to 3% of the sample. The specimen was PBMCs or T cells enriched from blood (not recorded which). The origin of the receptors is a woman in her twenties or thirties with acute COVID-19.

V is TRBV27 and J is TRBJ2-7, with TRBD1 matching over 10 bases. The CDR3 extends over 14 amino acids. The trim removed 5 bases at V and 3 bases at J, leaving 4 bases unmatched. The germline gives CDR1 MNHEY, CDR2 SMNVEV (reference sequence). The CDR3 sequence: CASSPRDRGYEQYF. In DNA, the CDR3 is TGTGCCAGCAGTCCCCGGGACAGGGGCTACGAGCAGTACTTC.

The rearrangement joins TRBV20-1 to TRBJ1-1; D gene uncertain. V lost 3 bases and J lost 3, with 5 bases in between. Germline-derived CDR1 and CDR2 are DFQATT and SNEGSKA (reference sequence). CDR3 length equals 11 residues. The CDR3 DNA reads as TGCAGTGCTAGTCCGGACACTGAAGCTTTCTTT. Its translation: CSASPDTEAFF.

The genes are TRBV5-1 and TRBJ2-2, with 8 bases identical to TRBD1. In germline, CDR1 is SGHRS, CDR2 YFSETQ. Trimming removed 0 bases from V and 7 bases from J; junction bases left unmatched: 5. This CDR3 is 15 amino acids long. The CDR3 sequence: CASSLATGVFGELFF. The CDR3 nucleotides read TGCGCCAGCAGCTTGGCGACAGGGGTATTCGGGGAGCTGTTTTTT.

This clone was seen once. The J gene is TRBJ1-1, the V gene TRBV5-1, with 7 nucleotides matching TRBD1. There are 15 residues in the CDR3. V lost 4 bases and J lost 0; bases outside the gene matches: 6. CDR1 is SGHRS, CDR2 YFSETQ, per germline. The CDR3 here is CASSPPTGMNTEAFF. As DNA, the CDR3 is TGCGCCAGCAGCCCCCCGACAGGGATGAACACTGAAGCTTTCTTT.

The gene calls are TRBV27 and TRBJ2-5; TRBD2 might be the D (6 bases). CDR1 and CDR2 from the germline V gene are MNHEY and SMNVEV (reference sequence). V was shortened by 6 bases and J by 7 bases, with 18 bases between the two germline ends. The CDR3 has 14 residues. CDR3: CASSAGWGWGTQYF. CDR3 nucleotide sequence: TGTGCCAGCAGCGCGGGATGGGGGTGGGGGACCCAGTACTTC.

The chain is built from TRBV6-5 and TRBJ2-1; 8 bases map to TRBD1. The V segment lost 5 bases and the J segment 7 bases; nucleotides outside the gene matches: 7. The length of the CDR3 is 14 residues. The germline V gene encodes CDR1 MNHEY and CDR2 SVGAGI. Written as DNA, the CDR3 is TGTGCCAGCAGTAATTCAGGGGGCTGGAATGAGCAGTTCTTC. Protein product: CASSNSGGWNEQFF.

J is TRBJ1-1 and V is TRBV10-3; D may be TRBD1 (6 bases). CDR1 is ENHRY and CDR2 is SYGVKD in the germline V gene. The CDR3 extends over 18 amino acids. The V and J ends lost 4 bases and 2 bases respectively, with 23 bases between them. The CDR3 protein is CAISGRNRATRVNTEAFF. Written as DNA, the CDR3 is TGTGCCATCAGTGGAAGAAACAGGGCAACCCGTGTCAACACTGAAGCTTTCTTT.

The chain carries TRBV18 and TRBJ1-2; a weak D match, TRBD1 (6 bases). The germline V and J ends were trimmed by 1 base and 6 bases, with 12 bases remaining between them. Per the germline V gene, CDR1 is KGHSH and CDR2 is LQKENI. This CDR3 spans 14 amino acids. CDR3 sequence: CASSPLHRDNGYTF. The CDR3 DNA follows: TGTGCCAGCTCACCACTTCACAGGGACAATGGCTACACCTTC.

The chain has TRBV5-1 and TRBJ2-3; 15 nucleotides match TRBD2. The germline gives CDR1 SGHRS, CDR2 YFSETQ. With 4 bases clipped from V and 6 bases from J, the junction kept 6 bases outside the gene matches. This CDR3 contains 16 residues. This CDR3 reads CASSSGLAGGPDTQYF. The DNA for the CDR3 is TGCGCCAGCAGCAGCGGACTAGCGGGGGGGCCGGATACGCAGTATTTT.

The genes are TRBV6-5 and TRBJ1-2; unclear D gene. The CDR3 consists of 13 residues. Germline V gives CDR1 MNHEY, CDR2 SVGAGI. Trimming removed 4 bases at V and 1 base at J, with 7 bases between. In DNA form, the CDR3 reads TGTGCCAGCAGTTTCAGGCTTAACTATGGCTACACCTTC. As protein: CASSFRLNYGYTF.

The J gene is TRBJ2-2, the V gene TRBV27, with D perhaps matching TRBD2 (6 bases). This CDR3 contains 15 residues. Germline CDR1 reads MNHEY; CDR2 reads SMNVEV (reference sequence). Trimming left V 8 bases short and J 1 base short, with 14 bases between. CDR3 amino acids: CASLRLGGNTGELFF. CDR3 in DNA: TGTGCCAGCCTCCGGCTGGGAGGGAACACCGGGGAGCTGTTTTTT.

J is TRBJ1-1 and V is TRBV2; D not resolved. This CDR3 comprises 14 residues. Germline V gene data show CDR1 as SNHLY and CDR2 as FYNNEI. The germline V and J ends were trimmed by 6 bases and 0 bases, with 11 bases remaining between them. The CDR3 sequence is CASRRLFMNTEAFF. The CDR3 DNA follows: TGTGCCAGCAGGCGACTCTTTATGAACACTGAAGCTTTCTTT. Combining the CDR3 with reference TRBV2 and TRBJ1-1 gives the whole variable domain EPEVTQTPSHQVTQMGQEVILRCVPISNHLYFYWYRQILGQKVEFLVSFYNNEISEKSEIFDDQFSVERPDGSNFTLKIRSTKLEDSAMYFCASRRLFMNTEAFFGQGTRLTVV.

This chain uses TRBV18 with TRBJ1-2; tentative D call: TRBD1 (6 bases). The CDR3 spans 16 residues. Germline loops: CDR1 KGHSH, CDR2 LQKENI. V was shortened by 3 bases and J by 0 bases, with 14 bases between the two germline ends. The CDR3 is CASSPVGGAANYGYTF. The CDR3 DNA reads as TGTGCCAGCTCACCCGTCGGGGGGGCAGCTAACTATGGCTACACCTTC.

This clone was recorded once. The chain couples TRBV28 to TRBJ1-4; 10 bases are shared with TRBD1. The CDR3 loop spans 15 amino acids. V was pared by 5 bases and J by 8 bases, with 8 bases of the junction left unmatched. Germline V gives CDR1 MDHEN, CDR2 SYDVKM. CDR3 bases: TGTGCCAGCAGTGGGACAGGGGATTTAAGGGAAAAACTGTTTTTT. It encodes CASSGTGDLREKLFF.

CDR3 sequence reads: CAWSGQTNTEAFF. In nucleotides, the CDR3 is TGTGCCTGGAGTGGACAAACGAACACTGAAGCTTTCTTT. The chain has TRBV30 and TRBJ1-1; D is unclear. This CDR3 contains 13 residues. Germline loops: CDR1 GTSNPN, CDR2 SVGIG (reference sequence). V was shortened by 1 base and J by 1 base, with 7 bases between the two germline ends.

This clone was seen only once. The CDR3 sequence is CAWSDTYSNQPQHF. The CDR3 nucleotides are TGTGCCTGGAGCGATACATATAGCAATCAGCCCCAGCATTTT. This chain uses TRBV30 with TRBJ1-5; no definite D call. With 3 bases removed from V and 0 bases from J, the gap between germline ends came to 9 bases. From germline, CDR1 is GTSNPN and CDR2 SVGIG (reference sequence). CDR3 size: 14 residues.

The chain is built from TRBV18 and TRBJ1-3; D is undetermined. The length of the CDR3 is 16 residues. V gave up 2 bases and J gave up 2 bases, with 13 bases separating them. In germline, CDR1 is KGHSH, CDR2 LQKENI. The CDR3 DNA follows: TGTGCCAGCTCACCAGGGGAGGGAGAAACTGGAAACACCATATATTTT. Residues: CASSPGEGETGNTIYF.

The J gene is TRBJ1-2, the V gene TRBV3-1 (or the pseudogene TRBV3-2); 7 positions agree with TRBD1. The CDR3 runs to 15 residues. Germline V CDR1 and CDR2: LGHDT, YNNKEL (reference sequence). J was trimmed by 4 bases and V by 0 bases; bases with no gene match: 5. CDR3 in amino acids: CASSQEGRGPYGYTF. For the CDR3, the DNA is TGTGCCAGCAGCCAAGAGGGTAGGGGGCCCTATGGCTACACCTTC.

The chain links TRBV30 to TRBJ2-5; 8 bases are a match to TRBD2. V gave up 3 bases and J gave up 5 bases; unmatched junction bases: 5. The CDR3 is 13 residues long. Germline-derived CDR1 and CDR2 are GTSNPN and SVGIG (reference sequence). CDR3 DNA: TGTGCCTGGAGCTCGGGAGGGGTCGAGACCCAGTACTTC. Amino acids: CAWSSGGVETQYF.

This clone has only one observation. The chain links TRBV9 to TRBJ2-2; a possible D gene is TRBD2 (7 bases). The length of the CDR3 is 16 residues. Between the trimmed V and J ends, which lost 5 bases and 1 base, there was a span of 15 bases. Per the germline V gene, CDR1 is SGDLS and CDR2 is YYNGEE. In nucleotides, the CDR3 is TGTGCCAGCAGTTCGCGGGGGACAAAGAACACCGGGGAGCTGTTTTTT. Protein sequence: CASSSRGTKNTGELFF.

The rearrangement uses TRBV5-4 and TRBJ1-4; the D gene is possibly TRBD1 (5 bases). V gave up 3 bases and J gave up 0 bases, with 12 bases separating them. This CDR3 has 16 residues. The germline gives CDR1 SGHNT, CDR2 YYREEE (reference sequence). CDR3 sequence (DNA): TGTGCCAGCAGCTGGGGGGGGAGGACAACTAATGAAAAACTGTTTTTT. Translation: CASSWGGRTTNEKLFF.

A few counts support this clone. The chain combines TRBV12-3 or TRBV12-4 with TRBJ2-5; D remains unclear. The CDR3 covers 13 residues. Trimming took off 6 bases at V and 4 bases at J, with 12 bases between the two ends. CDR3 region: CASSRTETETQYF. The CDR3 DNA follows: TGTGCCAGCAGCCGAACAGAAACAGAGACCCAGTACTTC.

The chain employs TRBV6-2 or TRBV6-3 and TRBJ1-5, with no clear D. CDR1 MNHEY and CDR2 SVGEGT come from the germline V gene. With 3 bases removed from V and 0 bases from J, the gap between germline ends came to 18 bases. The CDR3 loop spans 18 amino acids. Here the CDR3 reads CASSYIPPKLYSNQPQHF. CDR3 coding DNA: TGTGCCAGCAGTTATATACCTCCAAAGCTTTATAGCAATCAGCCCCAGCATTTT.